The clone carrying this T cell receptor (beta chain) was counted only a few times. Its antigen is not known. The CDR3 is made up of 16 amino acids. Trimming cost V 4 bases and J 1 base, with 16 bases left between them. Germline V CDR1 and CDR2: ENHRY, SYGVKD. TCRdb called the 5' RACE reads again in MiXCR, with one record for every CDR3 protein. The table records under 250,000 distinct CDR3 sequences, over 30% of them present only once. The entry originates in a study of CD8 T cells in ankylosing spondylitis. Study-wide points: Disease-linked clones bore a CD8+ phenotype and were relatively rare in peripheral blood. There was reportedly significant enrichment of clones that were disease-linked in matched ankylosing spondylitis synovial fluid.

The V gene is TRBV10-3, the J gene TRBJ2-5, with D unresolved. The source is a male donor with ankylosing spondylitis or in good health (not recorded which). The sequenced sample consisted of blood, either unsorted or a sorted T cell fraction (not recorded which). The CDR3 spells CAISVSALAVQETQYF. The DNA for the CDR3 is TGTGCCATCAGTGTTTCGGCCCTGGCGGTCCAAGAGACCCAGTACTTC.